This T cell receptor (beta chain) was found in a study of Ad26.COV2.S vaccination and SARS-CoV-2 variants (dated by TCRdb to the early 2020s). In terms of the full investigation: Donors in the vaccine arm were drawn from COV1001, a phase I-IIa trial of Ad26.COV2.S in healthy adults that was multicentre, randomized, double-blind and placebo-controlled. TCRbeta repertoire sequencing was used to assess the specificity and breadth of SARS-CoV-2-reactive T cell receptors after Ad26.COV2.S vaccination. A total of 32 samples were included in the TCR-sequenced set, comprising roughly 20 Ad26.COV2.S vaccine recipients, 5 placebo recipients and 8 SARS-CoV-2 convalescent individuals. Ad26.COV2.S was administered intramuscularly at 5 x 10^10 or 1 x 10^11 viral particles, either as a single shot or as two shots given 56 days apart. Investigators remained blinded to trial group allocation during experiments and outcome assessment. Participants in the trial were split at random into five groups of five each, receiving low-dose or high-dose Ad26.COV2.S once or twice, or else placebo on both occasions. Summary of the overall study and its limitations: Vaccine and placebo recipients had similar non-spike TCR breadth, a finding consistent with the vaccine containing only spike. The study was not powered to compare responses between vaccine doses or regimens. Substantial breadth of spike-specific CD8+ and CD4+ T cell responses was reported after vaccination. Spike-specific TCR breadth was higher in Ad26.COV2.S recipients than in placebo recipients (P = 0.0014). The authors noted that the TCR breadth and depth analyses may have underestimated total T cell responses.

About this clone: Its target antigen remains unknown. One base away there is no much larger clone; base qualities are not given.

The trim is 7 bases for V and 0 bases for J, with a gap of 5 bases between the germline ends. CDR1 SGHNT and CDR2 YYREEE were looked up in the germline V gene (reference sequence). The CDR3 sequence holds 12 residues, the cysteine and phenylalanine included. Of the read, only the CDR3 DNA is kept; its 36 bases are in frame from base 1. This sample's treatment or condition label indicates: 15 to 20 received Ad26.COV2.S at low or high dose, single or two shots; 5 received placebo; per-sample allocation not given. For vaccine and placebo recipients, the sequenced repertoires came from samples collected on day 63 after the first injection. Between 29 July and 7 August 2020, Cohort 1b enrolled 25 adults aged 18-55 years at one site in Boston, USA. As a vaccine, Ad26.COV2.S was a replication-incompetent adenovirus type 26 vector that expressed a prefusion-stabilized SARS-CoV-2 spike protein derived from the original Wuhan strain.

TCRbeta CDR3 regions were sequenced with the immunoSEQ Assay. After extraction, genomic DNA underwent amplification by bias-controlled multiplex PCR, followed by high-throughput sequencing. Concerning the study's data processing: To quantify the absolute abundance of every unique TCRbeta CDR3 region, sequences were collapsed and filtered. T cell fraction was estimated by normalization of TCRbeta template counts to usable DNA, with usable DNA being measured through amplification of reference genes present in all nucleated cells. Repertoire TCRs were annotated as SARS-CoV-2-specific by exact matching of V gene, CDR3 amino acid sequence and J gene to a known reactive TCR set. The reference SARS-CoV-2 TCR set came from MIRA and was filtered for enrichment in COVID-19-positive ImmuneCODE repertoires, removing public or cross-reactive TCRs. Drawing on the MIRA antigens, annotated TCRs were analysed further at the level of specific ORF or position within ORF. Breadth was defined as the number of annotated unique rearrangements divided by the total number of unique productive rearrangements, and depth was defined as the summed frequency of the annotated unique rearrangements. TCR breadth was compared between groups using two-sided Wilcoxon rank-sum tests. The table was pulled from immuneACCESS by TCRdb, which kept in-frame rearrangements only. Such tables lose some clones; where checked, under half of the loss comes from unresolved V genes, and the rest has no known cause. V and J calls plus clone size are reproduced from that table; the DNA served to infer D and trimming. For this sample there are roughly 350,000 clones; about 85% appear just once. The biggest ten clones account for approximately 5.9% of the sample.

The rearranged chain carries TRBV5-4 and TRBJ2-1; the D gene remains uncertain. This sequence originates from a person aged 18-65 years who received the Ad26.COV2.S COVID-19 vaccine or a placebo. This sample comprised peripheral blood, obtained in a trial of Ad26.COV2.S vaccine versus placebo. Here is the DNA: TGTGCCAGCTCCCCCTCCTACAATGAGCAGTTCTTC. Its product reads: CASSPSYNEQFF.